This passage covers 20 T cell receptor beta chains from one sample sequenced in a study of shared clonotypes between healthy human individuals. The protocol was immunoSEQ multiplex PCR, while the TCRdb copy is restricted to in-frame clones and leaves out a portion. The sample includes around 940,000 clones, 70% to 85% seen only once; the top ten take 1.5%. Sequencing was done on a sample of memory CD4+ T cells sorted from blood. The subset: CD45RA-negative fraction. Receptor source: a man aged 18 to 29 in good health.

Concerning this clone: This same CDR3 is encoded by further DNA sequences in the sample. The V and J genes are TRBV7-2 and TRBJ2-3; unclear D gene. V was clipped by 5 bases and J by 3 bases, with 3 bases between them. Germline-derived CDR1 and CDR2 are SGHTA and FQGNSA. The length of the CDR3 is 11 residues. CDR3 protein: CASSHTDTQYF. The CDR3 DNA reads TGTGCCAGCAGCCATACAGATACGCAGTATTTT.

This clone was seen a single time. The chain uses TRBV7-9 and TRBJ1-3; D perhaps matches TRBD1 (6 bases). Germline V gene data show CDR1 as SEHNR and CDR2 as FQNEAQ (reference sequence). V was pared by 3 bases and J by 4 bases, with 13 bases between. CDR3 length: 15 residues. CDR3 DNA: TGTGCCAGCAGCTTCGACGGACAGCTCGGAAACACCATATATTTT. It translates to CASSFDGQLGNTIYF.

This clone was found once. The sample carries other DNA sequences with the same CDR3. J is TRBJ1-4 and V is TRBV15; D unclear. Per germline, CDR1 LNHNV and CDR2 YYDKDF (reference sequence). V lost 1 base, J lost 7 bases, and 4 bases lay in between. The CDR3 runs to 12 residues. CDR3 in amino acids: CATSRVGEKLFF. In DNA, the CDR3 is TGTGCCACCAGCAGAGTGGGTGAAAAACTGTTTTTT.

This rearrangement joins TRBV5-1 to TRBJ2-2; no firm D call. The CDR3 consists of 12 residues. V lost 4 bases to trimming and J lost 7 bases, with 8 bases between them. Germline loops: CDR1 SGHRS, CDR2 YFSETQ. CDR3 region: CASSRVGGELFF. The CDR3 DNA reads as TGCGCCAGCAGCCGAGTTGGCGGGGAGCTGTTTTTT.

This chain links TRBV2 with TRBJ2-5, with TRBD1 matching over 8 bases. The germline gives CDR1 SNHLY, CDR2 FYNNEI. The CDR3 loop spans 14 amino acids. Losses at the gene ends were 6 bases for V and 2 bases for J; bases not matched to a gene: 5. DNA of the CDR3: TGTGCCAGCAGACCCGGGACAGGACAAGAGACCCAGTACTTC. Amino acids: CASRPGTGQETQYF.

V usage is TRBV19 and J usage is TRBJ2-7; D may be TRBD1 (6 bases). The germline V gene encodes CDR1 LNHDA and CDR2 SQIVND (reference sequence). The V end lost 4 bases, the J end lost 5 bases, and 21 bases lay between the germline ends. The CDR3 has 16 residues. The CDR3 loop reads CASSRAGAGDRNEQYF. In DNA form, the CDR3 reads TGTGCCAGTAGTAGGGCCGGGGCAGGGGATCGTAACGAGCAGTACTTC.

V gene TRBV2 combines with J gene TRBJ2-7; the D is unclear. Germline loops: CDR1 SNHLY, CDR2 FYNNEI. The CDR3 loop spans 12 amino acids. Deletions cut 6 bases from V and 5 bases from J, with 11 bases between. This CDR3 is CASSASGNEQYF. CDR3 sequence (DNA): TGTGCCAGCAGCGCGTCGGGCAACGAGCAGTACTTC.

The chain links TRBV7-2 to TRBJ1-6, with a possible D match to TRBD1 (6 bases). The germline V gene has CDR1 SGHTA and CDR2 FQGNSA. V lost 1 base, J lost 7 bases, and 14 bases lay in between. The CDR3 spans 16 residues. The CDR3 bases are TGTGCCAGCAGCTTAGGCGGGGGGCACGGAAATTCACCCCTCCACTTT. Translating it yields CASSLGGGHGNSPLHF.

Remarks on this clone: In the same sample, other DNA sequences code for this CDR3. V is TRBV7-8 and J is TRBJ1-6; 7 nucleotides match TRBD1. With V trimmed by 5 bases and J by 0 bases, 4 bases remained unmatched. The CDR3 is made up of 16 amino acids. CDR1 SGHVS and CDR2 FQNEAQ come from the germline V gene. Here the CDR3 reads CASSPRQGSYNSPLHF. The CDR3 nucleotides are TGTGCCAGCAGCCCGCGACAGGGCTCCTATAATTCACCCCTCCACTTT.

The genes are TRBV7-9 and TRBJ1-3; D gene unclear. The CDR3 covers 14 residues. From germline, CDR1 is SEHNR and CDR2 FQNEAQ (reference sequence). V was cut by 3 bases and J by 2 bases, with 8 bases left in between. CDR3 bases: TGTGCCAGCAGCTTGCAGGTCACTGGAAACACCATATATTTT. Encoded protein: CASSLQVTGNTIYF.

A remark on this clone: Additional DNA sequences in this sample encode the identical CDR3. The chain combines TRBV5-4 with TRBJ1-2; a weak D match, TRBD1 (5 bases). Trimming removed 0 bases at V and 8 bases at J, with 11 bases between. CDR1 SGHNT and CDR2 YYREEE come from the germline V gene (reference sequence). This CDR3 region has 13 residues. The CDR3 DNA reads TGTGCCAGCAGCTTGGACAGGATCGGAGGCTACACCTTC. It translates to CASSLDRIGGYTF. Full variable domain (missing parts from reference TRBV5-4 and TRBJ1-2): ETGVTQSPTHLIKTRGQQVTLRCSSQSGHNTVSWYQQALGQGPQFIFQYYREEENGRGNFPPRFSGLQFPNYSSELNVNALELDDSALYLCASSLDRIGGYTFGSGTRLTVV.

This chain links TRBV5-1 with TRBJ2-3, with 14 nucleotides matching TRBD2. The length of the CDR3 is 16 residues. V dropped 4 bases and J dropped 6; count of bases not matched to a gene: 7. Germline values: CDR1 SGHRS, CDR2 YFSETQ. For the CDR3, the DNA is TGCGCCAGCAGCGAGACTAGCGGGGGGGCCTTTGATACGCAGTATTTT. Translated, it gives CASSETSGGAFDTQYF.

This clone came up once. V and J are TRBV6-1 and TRBJ1-1, with D possibly matching TRBD1 (5 bases). Germline V gene data show CDR1 as MNHNS and CDR2 as SASEGT. CDR3 length: 13 residues. V was trimmed by 4 bases and J by 3 bases, leaving 9 bases between them. This CDR3 is CASSGRGDTEAFF. The CDR3 DNA reads as TGTGCCAGCAGTGGTCGAGGGGACACTGAAGCTTTCTTT.

Points on this clone: The identical CDR3 is also encoded by other nucleotide sequences in the sample. This chain uses TRBV29-1 with TRBJ1-3; D call uncertain. The CDR3 is 12 residues long. V dropped 6 bases and J dropped 3 bases, with 9 bases sitting between them. From germline, CDR1 is SQVTM and CDR2 ANQGSEA. The CDR3 DNA reads TGCAGCGTGGGGAGCGATGGAAACACCATATATTTT. Translating it yields CSVGSDGNTIYF.

This clone was counted only a few times. The chain links TRBV10-3 to TRBJ1-1, with 8 bases lining up with TRBD1. This CDR3 has 15 amino acids. The ends lost 4 bases at V and 2 bases at J; junction bases unmatched: 6. Germline V gives CDR1 ENHRY, CDR2 SYGVKD. In DNA form, the CDR3 reads TGTGCCATCAGTGCAGACAGGGGCCTCAACACTGAAGCTTTCTTT. This gives the protein CAISADRGLNTEAFF.

V gene TRBV6-1 combines with J gene TRBJ2-3, with 9 bases lining up with TRBD2. Germline V gene sequence: CDR1 MNHNS, CDR2 SASEGT. The CDR3 runs to 15 residues. V trimming: 7 bases; J trimming: 2 bases; junction bases outside the gene matches: 7. The DNA of the CDR3 is TGTGCCAGCACACGGGCTAGCGGGGCCACAGATACGCAGTATTTT. It specifies CASTRASGATDTQYF.

In its sample, this clone was seen many times. The chain employs TRBV11-3 and TRBJ1-5, with 8 positions matching TRBD1. The germline gives CDR1 SGHNT, CDR2 YENEEA. The CDR3 consists of 15 residues. With V trimmed by 8 bases and J by 0 bases, 6 bases remained unmatched. The CDR3: CASEDRGNSNQPQHF. The CDR3 DNA sequence: TGTGCCAGCGAAGACAGGGGAAATAGCAATCAGCCCCAGCATTTT.

This clone was counted many times. This rearrangement joins TRBV9 to TRBJ1-5; D not resolved. Per the germline V gene, CDR1 is SGDLS and CDR2 is YYNGEE. V lost 1 base and J 0 bases, leaving 2 bases between the germline ends. This CDR3 spans 13 amino acids. CDR3 loop: CASSVSSNQPQHF. The DNA of the CDR3 is TGTGCCAGCAGCGTAAGTAGCAATCAGCCCCAGCATTTT. The variable domain in full, completed from reference TRBV9 and TRBJ1-5, reads DSGVTQTPKHLITATGQRVTLRCSPRSGDLSVYWYQQSLDQGLQFLIQYYNGEERAKGNILERFSAQQFPDLHSELNLSSLELGDSALYFCASSVSSNQPQHFGDGTRLSIL.

This chain links TRBV2 with TRBJ2-2, with a weak D call TRBD2 (6 bases). The CDR3 loop spans 16 amino acids. V was trimmed by 6 bases and J by 5 bases, leaving 19 bases between them. Germline assignment: CDR1 SNHLY and CDR2 FYNNEI. The CDR3 loop reads CASSRRLVLGTGELFF. The CDR3 coding sequence is TGTGCCAGCAGCAGGAGACTAGTCCTGGGGACCGGGGAGCTGTTTTTT. The entire variable domain, with the rest obtained from reference TRBV2 and TRBJ2-2, is as follows: EPEVTQTPSHQVTQMGQEVILRCVPISNHLYFYWYRQILGQKVEFLVSFYNNEISEKSEIFDDQFSVERPDGSNFTLKIRSTKLEDSAMYFCASSRRLVLGTGELFFGEGSRLTVL.

V gene TRBV6-5 combines with J gene TRBJ2-1, with 7 bases lining up with TRBD1. The CDR3 totals 15 residues. Germline V gene sequence: CDR1 MNHEY, CDR2 SVGAGI. With V trimmed by 5 bases and J by 0 bases, 4 bases remained unmatched. CDR3 coding DNA: TGTGCCAGCAGTACTTGGGACAGCTCCTACAATGAGCAGTTCTTC. Translating it yields CASSTWDSSYNEQFF.